This TCR beta chain came from a study of blood T cells in healthy people across ages. For the second PCR, which ran for roughly 7 to 11 cycles, a sample-barcoded 5' primer and a J-beta primer mix were used. Each CDR3 protein is one row after TCRdb ran MiXCR on the 5' RACE reads. This sample has about 1.4 million distinct CDR3 sequences, with 59% found just once. Germline V gives CDR1 LGHNA, CDR2 YSLEER. This CDR3 spans 14 amino acids. Between the trimmed V and J ends, which lost 0 bases and 9 bases, there was a span of 14 bases. The amount of total RNA extracted per sample was at least 5.5 micrograms.

The sequence was obtained from a man aged 18-30 years in good health. The sample was blood. J is TRBJ1-2 and V is TRBV4-3; D might be TRBD1 (5 bases). In DNA form, the CDR3 reads TGCGCCAGCAGCCAAGATGAGACAGCGGGGCGCTACACCTTC. This sequence encodes CASSQDETAGRYTF.